This TCR beta chain came from a study of blood T cell repertoires in COVID-19. Overall study context: Sources were T cells, B-cell-depleted T cells, or PBMCs; the material itself was cDNA or gDNA.

Some clones are missing from TCRdb's copy, which holds only in-frame ones; the method was immunoSEQ multiplex PCR. The sample consists of a few hundred thousand clones, approximately 92% of them appearing once. The germline V and J ends were trimmed by 3 bases and 0 bases, with 12 bases remaining between them. This CDR3 contains 16 residues. Looked up from germline, CDR1 is LNHDA and CDR2 is SQIVND (reference sequence). The participants were between roughly 18 and 100 years old and came from some 25 US areas. Cohort 3 donors were reported recovered after two negative PCRs, clearance, or symptom resolution.

This rearrangement joins TRBV19 to TRBJ2-1; D remains ambiguous. The receptor's source is a man aged 18 to 29 who had recovered from COVID-19. Sequenced: PBMCs or T cells enriched from blood (not recorded which). The CDR3 DNA reads TGTGCCAGTAGTATCTATAGCAGCAGCTCCTACAATGAGCAGTTCTTC. Amino acid sequence: CASSIYSSSSYNEQFF. The full variable domain, its missing parts supplied by reference TRBV19 and TRBJ2-1, is DGGITQSPKYLFRKEGQNVTLSCEQNLNHDAMYWYRQDPGQGLRLIYYSQIVNDFQKGDIAEGYSVSREKKESFPLTVTSAQKNPTAFYLCASSIYSSSSYNEQFFGPGTRLTVL.